The clone carrying this T cell receptor (beta chain) was observed a few times. Antigen specificity is unknown. The data were obtained in a study of cytomegalovirus exposure and HLA in healthy donors. Background on the study: In terms of ancestry, the Caucasian-associated cluster contained about 81% of the roughly 400 genotyped donors.

Study-wide points: Reportedly, fewer N-insertions than the roughly 700-donor mean appeared in an Asian-associated ancestry cluster in a later analysis. A later analysis reported that several of the most significant clusters appeared to be linked to common viral pathogens, among them Epstein-Barr virus.

Both 60 Vbeta primers and 13 Jbeta primers went into the PCR. The data were produced by immunoSEQ multiplex PCR, yet TCRdb's version contains in-frame clones alone and is incomplete. The sample lists under 150,000 clones, 75% to 85% seen once, with 11% in the top ten. The V and J ends lost 0 bases and 10 bases respectively, with 21 bases between them. Germline CDR1 and CDR2: LGHNA and YSLEER. The CDR3 runs 16 residues. The sequence was collected from a male donor in good health and CMV-seropositive. The sequenced sample consisted of PBMCs. The chain recombines TRBV4-3 with TRBJ1-2; D may be TRBD1 (6 bases). The CDR3 DNA reads as TGCGCCAGCAGCCAAGATTGGGACACAAGCCTTAAGGACTACACCTTC. Translation gives CASSQDWDTSLKDYTF.